A single sample is the source of the 14 T cell receptor beta chains below, sequenced in a study of blood T cell repertoires in COVID-19. Assay used: immunoSEQ multiplex PCR; TCRdb lists only in-frame clones, some missing. In the table there are over 150,000 clones, over 80% of which are singletons. The sequenced sample consisted of peripheral blood. Receptor source: a woman in her forties with COVID-19, enrolled during active disease.

The chain carries TRBV7-3 and TRBJ2-7, with 10 bases identical to TRBD2. J gave up 3 bases and V 2 bases, and 4 bases lay outside the gene matches. From germline, CDR1 is SGHTA and CDR2 FQGTGA. This CDR3 is built from 15 residues. Here the CDR3 reads CASSLSPSGSYEQYF. The CDR3 region has the DNA TGTGCCAGCAGCTTATCCCCTAGCGGGAGCTACGAGCAGTACTTC.

The gene calls are TRBV6-5 and TRBJ1-6, with D maybe TRBD1 (5 bases). This CDR3 region has 14 residues. Germline lookup yields CDR1 MNHEY and CDR2 SVGAGI. V lost 4 bases and J 8 bases, leaving 12 bases between the germline ends. The CDR3 coding sequence is TGTGCCAGCAGTTTCCGACAGAGTGATTCACCCCTCCACTTT. As protein: CASSFRQSDSPLHF.

The rearrangement joins TRBV10-2 to TRBJ2-7; 9 positions match TRBD2. Germline V gene sequence: CDR1 WSHSY, CDR2 SAAADI. The CDR3 loop spans 12 amino acids. The V segment lost 7 bases and the J segment 4 bases; nucleotides outside the gene matches: 2. The CDR3 protein is CASTSGGYEQYF. CDR3 DNA: TGCGCCAGCACCAGCGGGGGGTACGAGCAGTACTTC.

This clone was seen once. The gene calls are TRBV25-1 and TRBJ2-7; the D gene is possibly TRBD2 (5 bases). The CDR3 sequence is 16 residues long. In germline, CDR1 is MGHDK, CDR2 SYGVNS. V lost 4 bases and J 2 bases, leaving 18 bases between the germline ends. The CDR3 DNA sequence: TGTGCCAGCAGTGGCCCTGTTGAGGGCCGAGCCTACGAGCAGTACTTC. Translation gives CASSGPVEGRAYEQYF.

This sequence joins TRBV5-1 and TRBJ1-6, with 9 bases identical to TRBD1. The CDR3 contains 16 residues. The trim removed 0 bases at V and 7 bases at J, leaving 5 bases unmatched. Germline CDR1 is SGHRS and CDR2 is YFSETQ. As DNA, the CDR3 is TGCGCCAGCAGCTTGGTGGGACAGGGATGGAATTCACCCCTCCACTTT. It encodes CASSLVGQGWNSPLHF.

This clone was counted ten times or more. The chain is built from TRBV7-3 and TRBJ2-1; the match to TRBD2 covers 7 bases. V dropped 8 bases and J dropped 8; count of bases not matched to a gene: 12. The CDR3 is 14 residues long. Germline lookup yields CDR1 SGHTA and CDR2 FQGTGA. CDR3 nucleotide sequence: TGTGCCAGCTCTGCTGGGCGGGAGACCCATGAGCAGTTCTTC. Its translation is CASSAGRETHEQFF.

The J gene is TRBJ1-1, the V gene TRBV6-5; possible D gene TRBD1, 5 bases. This CDR3 is 11 amino acids long. Germline V gene data show CDR1 as MNHEY and CDR2 as SVGAGI. The V end was cut by 10 bases, the J end by 7 bases, with 13 bases between. The CDR3 region has the DNA TGTGCCATCCATCGGGGGGGTGAAGCTTTCTTT. Translated, it gives CAIHRGGEAFF.

The count of this clone is one. This chain links TRBV5-8 with TRBJ1-6; no definite D call. There are 16 residues in the CDR3. The germline V gene has CDR1 SGHTS and CDR2 YDEGEE. V lost 4 bases, J lost 2 bases, and 13 bases lay in between. CDR3 sequence (DNA): TGTGCCAGCAGCAACGGGAGAGGGACCTATAATTCACCCCTCCACTTT. It specifies CASSNGRGTYNSPLHF.

The chain links TRBV5-4 to TRBJ2-3; TRBD2 matches 11 bases. With V trimmed by 4 bases and J by 0 bases, 4 bases remained unmatched. This CDR3 comprises 16 residues. CDR1 is SGHNT, CDR2 YYREEE, per germline (reference sequence). In DNA form, the CDR3 reads TGTGCCAGCAGCCCGGGACTAGCGGAGAGCACAGATACGCAGTATTTT. This codes for CASSPGLAESTDTQYF.

The chain recombines TRBV6-6 with TRBJ1-3; 8 bases align to TRBD1. This CDR3 is 17 amino acids long. In germline, CDR1 is MNHNY, CDR2 SVGAGI (reference sequence). With V trimmed by 5 bases and J by 0 bases, 9 bases remained unmatched. CDR3 loop: CASSRKSGQASGNTIYF. The DNA for the CDR3 is TGTGCCAGCAGTCGGAAATCGGGACAGGCCTCTGGAAACACCATATATTTT.

The rearrangement links TRBV28 to TRBJ2-7; TRBD2 might be the D (7 bases). This CDR3 contains 15 residues. V lost 7 bases and J lost 2, with 18 bases in between. CDR1 and CDR2 (germline): MDHEN, SYDVKM. As DNA, the CDR3 is TGTGCCAGCAACCCTAAGGGGGGGTCAGCCTACGAGCAGTACTTC. Its protein product is CASNPKGGSAYEQYF.

To note about this clone: Other DNA sequences from this sample encode an identical CDR3 as well. This chain uses TRBV7-6 with TRBJ2-3, with 15 bases fitting TRBD2. The CDR3 consists of 16 residues. The V gene's germline CDR1 is SGHVS and CDR2 FNYEAQ. The V and J ends lost 4 bases and 3 bases, in that order; junction bases with no gene match: 2. The CDR3 bases are TGTGCCAGCAGCTCCGGACTAGCGGGGGGGACAGATACGCAGTATTTT. Its protein product is CASSSGLAGGTDTQYF.

V is TRBV11-2 and J is TRBJ2-1, with D tentatively TRBD2 (6 bases). The CDR3 is 15 residues long. Germline V gene data show CDR1 as SGHAT and CDR2 as FQNNGV. V lost 1 base, J lost 1 base, and 8 bases lay in between. The DNA for the CDR3 is TGTGCCAGCAGCTTAGGGACTATTTCCTACAATGAGCAGTTCTTC. Protein product: CASSLGTISYNEQFF.

The V call is TRBV11-3, the J call TRBJ2-7; maybe TRBD1 (5 bases). The V gene's germline CDR1 is SGHNT and CDR2 YENEEA. The CDR3 consists of 17 residues. The V end was cut by 1 base, the J end by 4 bases, with 20 bases between. Here the CDR3 DNA reads TGTGCCAGCAGCTTAGCGGTGGGTGACAGTCCCCCTTACGAGCAGTACTTC. Its protein is CASSLAVGDSPPYEQYF.